This T cell receptor beta chain was captured by sequencing in a study of cytomegalovirus exposure and HLA in healthy donors. Study background: Sequencing of about 179 million T cells in an earlier analysis found approximately 120 million unique TCR beta sequences. Roughly four fifths of some 390 genotyped donors fell in the Caucasian-associated ancestry cluster. Regarding the study as a whole: DRB1 had the most TCR associations and HLA-C the fewest, a later analysis found, with rates varying by HLA locus.

PCR employed 60 Vbeta and 13 Jbeta primers. Clones were sequenced by immunoSEQ multiplex PCR, and TCRdb holds only the in-frame ones, with some missing. The data show 100,000 to 150,000 clones, and the top ten clones hold over 1.5%. The CDR3 loop spans 16 amino acids. V lost 5 bases to trimming and J lost 1 base, with 17 bases between them. The germline CDR1 and CDR2 sequences are SGHAT and FQDESV (reference sequence). Regarding this clone: Its antigen remains unidentified.

The sequenced sample consisted of PBMCs. The receptor was derived from a man between 18 and 29 years old in good health and CMV-seronegative. V is TRBV11-1 and J is TRBJ1-2; D is possibly TRBD1 (6 bases). CDR3 nucleotides: TGTGCCAGCAGCCGGGAACAGGGACCCATTAACTATGGCTACACCTTC. This gives the protein CASSREQGPINYGYTF.